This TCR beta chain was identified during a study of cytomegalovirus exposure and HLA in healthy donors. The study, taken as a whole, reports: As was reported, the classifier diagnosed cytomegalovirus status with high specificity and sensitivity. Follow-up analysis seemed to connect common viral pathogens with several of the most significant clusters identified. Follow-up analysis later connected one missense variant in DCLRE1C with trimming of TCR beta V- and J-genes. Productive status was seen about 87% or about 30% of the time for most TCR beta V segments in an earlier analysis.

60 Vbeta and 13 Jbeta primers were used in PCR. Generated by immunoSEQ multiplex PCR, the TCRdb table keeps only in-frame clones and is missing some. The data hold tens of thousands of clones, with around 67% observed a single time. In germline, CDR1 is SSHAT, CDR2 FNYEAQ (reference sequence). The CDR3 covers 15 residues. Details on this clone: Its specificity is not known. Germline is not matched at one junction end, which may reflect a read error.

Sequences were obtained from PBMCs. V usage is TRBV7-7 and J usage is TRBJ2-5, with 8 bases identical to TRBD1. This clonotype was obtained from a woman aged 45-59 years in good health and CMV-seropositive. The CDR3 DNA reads TGTGCTAGCAGTTACGGACAGGGCGGAGGAGAGACCCAGTACTTC. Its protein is CASSYGQGGGETQYF.